The 10 T cell receptor beta chains reported below all come from one sample, sequenced in a study of shared clonotypes between healthy human individuals. This table comes from immunoSEQ multiplex PCR, and its TCRdb copy is limited to in-frame clones, with some not included. The sample includes roughly 1,100,000 clones, about three quarters of them seen just once. Material for sequencing was memory CD4+ T cells sorted from blood. This sample's subset: CD45RA-negative fraction. These receptors were taken from a man between 18 and 29 years old in good health.

The V gene is TRBV30, the J gene TRBJ2-3; 10 nucleotides match TRBD2. The CDR3 has 16 residues. The V and J ends lost 1 base and 1 base, in that order; junction bases with no gene match: 5. CDR1 and CDR2 (germline): GTSNPN, SVGIG (reference sequence). CDR3 nucleotides: TGTGCCTGGAGTGCGATAGCGGGAGGTGGCACAGATACGCAGTATTTT. Its protein is CAWSAIAGGGTDTQYF.

The CDR3 coding sequence is TGCGCCAGCAATCAGGGGGCGAGGCAGCCCCAGCATTTT. Translating gives CASNQGARQPQHF. The chain recombines TRBV10-2 with TRBJ1-5, with 8 positions matching TRBD1. The CDR3 is 13 residues long. Per the germline V gene, CDR1 is WSHSY and CDR2 is SAAADI. V was clipped by 7 bases and J by 7 bases; unmatched bases: 6.

The CDR3 sequence is CASSLGTISHGYTF. The CDR3 DNA reads as TGTGCCAGCAGCCTCGGGACTATTTCCCATGGCTACACCTTC. The chain carries TRBV5-8 and TRBJ1-2, with D perhaps matching TRBD1 (5 bases). This CDR3 region has 14 residues. From germline, CDR1 is SGHTS and CDR2 YDEGEE. The V end was cut by 4 bases, the J end by 6 bases, with 16 bases between.

This chain uses TRBV7-9 with TRBJ2-2; D gene uncertain. The CDR3 has 16 residues. Germline CDR1 SEHNR, CDR2 FQNEAQ (reference sequence). V was cut by 5 bases and J by 0 bases, with 13 bases left in between. CDR3 coding DNA: TGTGCCAGCAGCCGTTGGAAAGGGACGAACACCGGGGAGCTGTTTTTT. As protein: CASSRWKGTNTGELFF.

The rearrangement joins TRBV6-1 to TRBJ2-2; 7 positions match TRBD1. Trimming cost V 4 bases and J 3 bases; bases outside gene matches: 8. The CDR3 length is 16 residues. Germline assignment: CDR1 MNHNS and CDR2 SASEGT. In nucleotides, the CDR3 is TGTGCCAGCAGTGGAAGAGGGGGCGCCCACACCGGGGAGCTGTTTTTT. Translation: CASSGRGGAHTGELFF.

This clone was counted at least ten times. J is TRBJ1-5 and V is TRBV18, with no clear D. The germline V gene has CDR1 KGHSH and CDR2 LQKENI. The ends were cut back, 1 base at V and 0 bases at J, with 7 bases in the middle. CDR3 size: 15 residues. The CDR3 DNA sequence: TGTGCCAGCTCACCACAGGGAGGTAGCAATCAGCCCCAGCATTTT. Its protein product is CASSPQGGSNQPQHF.

The chain employs TRBV6-5 and TRBJ1-4; 7 bases are a match to TRBD1. The CDR3 contains 15 residues. The ends lost 8 bases at V and 8 bases at J; junction bases unmatched: 14. The germline V gene has CDR1 MNHEY and CDR2 SVGAGI. DNA for the CDR3: TGTGCCAGCTCCCCACAGACAGGGCTGGGGGAAAAACTGTTTTTT. Its translation: CASSPQTGLGEKLFF.

This chain uses TRBV18 with TRBJ1-1; D gene ambiguous. The CDR3 has 14 residues. Germline V gene sequence: CDR1 KGHSH, CDR2 LQKENI. V was pared by 3 bases and J by 2 bases, with 10 bases between. CDR3 protein: CASSPATANTEAFF. CDR3 sequence (DNA): TGTGCCAGCTCACCTGCGACGGCCAACACTGAAGCTTTCTTT.

The chain employs TRBV6-4 and TRBJ2-3; tentative D call: TRBD2 (5 bases). Germline CDR1 is MRHNA and CDR2 is SNTAGT. The CDR3 covers 14 residues. Trimming pared 10 bases from V and 0 bases from J, leaving 14 bases between. Here the CDR3 reads CATAREQSTDTQYF. CDR3 nucleotide sequence: TGTGCCACGGCTAGGGAGCAAAGCACAGATACGCAGTATTTT.

The chain combines TRBV9 with TRBJ2-5; 10 bases fit TRBD2. The germline CDR1 and CDR2 sequences are SGDLS and YYNGEE. With V trimmed by 0 bases and J by 5 bases, 7 bases remained unmatched. This CDR3 is built from 16 residues. The CDR3 sequence: CASSVDPAGGRETQYF. In DNA, the CDR3 is TGTGCCAGCAGCGTAGACCCAGCGGGAGGGCGGGAGACCCAGTACTTC.